A single sample gave rise to the 11 T cell receptor beta chains below, sequenced in a study of neurological immune-mediated disorders. TCRdb reanalysed the 5' RACE reads using MiXCR and keeps one entry per CDR3 protein. The sample yields over 55,000 distinct CDR3 sequences, roughly 10% seen once. This sample's time point: longitudinal time-point 1 (baseline). Source material: PBMCs. All receptors come from a male donor with HTLV-1-associated myelopathy (HAM/TSP).

There are many counts of this clonotype. The chain links TRBV6-5 to TRBJ1-2, with TRBD1 identical over 7 bases. Per the germline V gene, CDR1 is MNHEY and CDR2 is SVGAGI. The length of the CDR3 is 17 residues. The J segment lost 3 bases and the V segment lost 1 base, leaving 11 bases of the junction unmatched. CDR3 protein: CASSYYPTGIQDYGYTF. CDR3 DNA sequence: TGTGCCAGCAGTTACTACCCGACAGGGATCCAGGACTATGGCTACACCTTC.

Many counts were recorded for this clonotype. The rearrangement links TRBV7-9 to TRBJ2-3; TRBD2 might be the D (6 bases). V shed 6 bases and J shed 1 base, with 14 bases lying between them. The CDR3 runs 15 residues. From germline, CDR1 is SEHNR and CDR2 FQNEAQ (reference sequence). CDR3 loop: CASRSRGEGTDTQYF. CDR3 sequence (DNA): TGTGCCAGCAGATCGCGGGGAGAGGGCACAGATACGCAGTATTTT. Together with reference TRBV7-9 and TRBJ2-3, the CDR3 gives the full variable domain: DTGVSQNPRHKITKRGQNVTFRCDPISEHNRLYWYRQTLGQGPEFLTYFQNEAQLEKSRLLSDRFSAERPKGSFSTLEIQRTEQGDSAMYLCASRSRGEGTDTQYFGPGTRLTVL.

In its sample, this clonotype was seen many times. CDR3 bases: TGTGCCAGCAGCTCAGGGACACGGGAGAATCAGCCCCAGCATTTT. It encodes CASSSGTRENQPQHF. This sequence joins TRBV7-2 and TRBJ1-5, with a weak D call TRBD1 (6 bases). V was pared by 4 bases and J by 4 bases, with 14 bases between. The CDR3 extends over 15 amino acids. The germline CDR1 and CDR2 sequences are SGHTA and FQGNSA.

This clonotype has ten or more counts. The chain carries TRBV5-5 and TRBJ1-4; TRBD1 might be the D (5 bases). Trimming pared 3 bases from V and 8 bases from J, leaving 14 bases between. CDR3 length equals 14 residues. Germline lookup yields CDR1 SGHKS and CDR2 YYEKEE (reference sequence). Here the CDR3 DNA reads TGTGCCAGCAGCTCCGCCGGGACCCAAGAAAAACTGTTTTTT. This gives the protein CASSSAGTQEKLFF.

This clonotype was recorded at least ten times. The chain carries TRBV12-3 or TRBV12-4 and TRBJ2-3; no reliable D call. V shed 6 bases and J shed 4 bases, with 8 bases lying between them. This CDR3 region has 12 residues. In DNA form, the CDR3 reads TGTGCCAGCAGCCGTACGTCAGATACGCAGTATTTT. Amino acids: CASSRTSDTQYF.

This clonotype was counted many times. The gene calls are TRBV6-2 or TRBV6-3 and TRBJ1-5; 8 nucleotides line up with TRBD1. J lost 5 bases, V lost 6 bases, and 9 bases had no gene match. Looked up from germline, CDR1 is MNHEY and CDR2 is SVGEGT. The CDR3 is 15 residues long. The CDR3 loop is CASRPDRVGDQPQHF. CDR3 bases: TGTGCCAGCAGGCCGGACAGGGTTGGAGATCAGCCCCAGCATTTT.

About this clonotype itself: A clone one base away is much larger, so this may be a read error. This rearrangement joins TRBV5-1 to TRBJ2-7; 13 nucleotides line up with TRBD2. The CDR3 contains 15 residues. Germline values: CDR1 SGHRS, CDR2 YFSETQ. DNA of the CDR3: TGCACCAGCAGCCTACGGACTAGCGGGGGCTACGAGCAGTACTTC. Translating gives CTSSLRTSGGYEQYF. Together with reference TRBV5-1 and TRBJ2-7, the CDR3 gives the full variable domain: KAGVTQTPRYLIKTRGQQVTLSCSPISGHRSVSWYQQTPGQGLQFLFEYFSETQRNKGNFPGRFSGRQFSNSRSEMNVSTLELGDSALYLCTSSLRTSGGYEQYFGPGTRLTVT.

This clonotype was observed many times. V usage is TRBV5-1 and J usage is TRBJ2-5; either TRBD1 or TRBD2 may supply D (7 bases each). The CDR3 consists of 15 residues. The V end lost 4 bases, the J end lost 4 bases, and 17 bases lay between the germline ends. Germline V gene lookup returns CDR1 SGHRS and CDR2 YFSETQ. The CDR3 nucleotides are TGCGCCAGCAGCCTAAGACTCAGGGGGGGAGAGACCCAGTACTTC. Its translation: CASSLRLRGGETQYF.

This sequence joins TRBV5-1 and TRBJ1-1; 11 bases agree with TRBD1. In germline, CDR1 is SGHRS, CDR2 YFSETQ. The CDR3 is 15 residues long. Germline trimming cut 4 bases from V and 2 bases from J; bases unmatched to any gene: 4. DNA for the CDR3: TGCGCCAGCAGCACGGGACAGGGGGGTAACACTGAAGCTTTCTTT. Its translation: CASSTGQGGNTEAFF.

This clonotype appeared many times. CDR3 nucleotide sequence: TGTGCCAGCAGCCATGAAACCGGGGTGGGCTACACCTTC. This sequence encodes CASSHETGVGYTF. The V and J genes are TRBV7-2 and TRBJ1-2; D not resolved. In germline, CDR1 is SGHTA, CDR2 FQGNSA. The CDR3 totals 13 residues. The germline V and J ends were trimmed by 5 bases and 8 bases, with 15 bases remaining between them.

This clonotype was recorded at least ten times. V is TRBV29-1 and J is TRBJ1-4; no clear D gene. This CDR3 has 13 residues. Germline V gene sequence: CDR1 SQVTM, CDR2 ANQGSEA. Trimming left V 5 bases short and J 0 bases short, with 7 bases between. The CDR3 is CSVTIATNEKLFF. The CDR3 DNA reads TGCAGCGTTACGATAGCAACTAATGAAAAACTGTTTTTT.